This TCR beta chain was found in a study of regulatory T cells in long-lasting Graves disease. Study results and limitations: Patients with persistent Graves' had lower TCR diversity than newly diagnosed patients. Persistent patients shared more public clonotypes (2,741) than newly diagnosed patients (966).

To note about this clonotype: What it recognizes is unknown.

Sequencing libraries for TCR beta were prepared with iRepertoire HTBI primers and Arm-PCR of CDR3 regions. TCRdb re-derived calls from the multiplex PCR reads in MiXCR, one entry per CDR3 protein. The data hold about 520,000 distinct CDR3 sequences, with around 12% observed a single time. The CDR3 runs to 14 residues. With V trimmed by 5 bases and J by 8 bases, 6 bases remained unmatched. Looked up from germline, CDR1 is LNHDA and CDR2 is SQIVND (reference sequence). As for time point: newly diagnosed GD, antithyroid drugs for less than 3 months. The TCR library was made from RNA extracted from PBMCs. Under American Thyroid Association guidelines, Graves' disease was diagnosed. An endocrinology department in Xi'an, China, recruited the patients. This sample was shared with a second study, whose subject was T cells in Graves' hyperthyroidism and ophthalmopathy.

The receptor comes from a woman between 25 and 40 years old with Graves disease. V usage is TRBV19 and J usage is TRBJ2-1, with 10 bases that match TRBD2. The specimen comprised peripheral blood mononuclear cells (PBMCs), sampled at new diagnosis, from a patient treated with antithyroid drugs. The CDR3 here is CASSWLAGVYEQFF. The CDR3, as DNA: TGTGCCAGTAGTTGGCTAGCGGGAGTCTATGAGCAGTTCTTC.